This TCR beta chain is drawn from a study of blood T cell repertoires in COVID-19. Across the study: Samples of COVID-19 (acute and convalescent) were obtained from the United States, Italy and Spain. Nucleic acid was either cDNA or gDNA, and it came from T cells, B-cell-depleted T cells, or PBMCs.

Generated by immunoSEQ multiplex PCR, the TCRdb table keeps only in-frame clones and is missing some. The sample lists 250,000 or so clones; about 85% were seen once. CDR1 SGHVS and CDR2 FNYEAQ come from the germline V gene. This CDR3 comprises 16 residues. The ends were cut back, 1 base at V and 0 bases at J, with 10 bases in the middle. The chain joins TRBV7-6 to TRBJ1-5; a possible D gene is TRBD1 (6 bases). Sequenced input: peripheral blood. The sequence came from a man younger than 30 with active or convalescent COVID-19. The CDR3 region has the DNA TGTGCCAGCAGCTTAGGGCAGGGGATTAGCAATCAGCCCCAGCATTTT. This sequence encodes CASSLGQGISNQPQHF.